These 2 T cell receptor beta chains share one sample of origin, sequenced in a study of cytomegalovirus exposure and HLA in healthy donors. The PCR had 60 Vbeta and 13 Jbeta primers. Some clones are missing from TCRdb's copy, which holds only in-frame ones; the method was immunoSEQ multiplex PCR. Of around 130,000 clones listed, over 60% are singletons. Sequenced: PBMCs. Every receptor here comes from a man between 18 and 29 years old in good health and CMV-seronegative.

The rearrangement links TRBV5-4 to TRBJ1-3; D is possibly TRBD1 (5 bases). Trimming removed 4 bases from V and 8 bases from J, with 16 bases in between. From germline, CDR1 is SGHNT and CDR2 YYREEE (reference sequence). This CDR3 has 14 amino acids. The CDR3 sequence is CASSPFAGGDTIYF. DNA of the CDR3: TGTGCCAGCAGCCCGTTCGCCGGGGGAGACACCATATATTTT.

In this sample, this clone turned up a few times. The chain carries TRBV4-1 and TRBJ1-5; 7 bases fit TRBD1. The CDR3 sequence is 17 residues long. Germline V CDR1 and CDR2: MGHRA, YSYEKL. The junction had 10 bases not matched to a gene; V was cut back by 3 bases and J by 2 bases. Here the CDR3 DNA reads TGCGCCAGCAGCCAGGGAGACAGGGCAAGGGGCAATCAGCCCCAGCATTTT. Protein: CASSQGDRARGNQPQHF.